The next 5 T cell receptor beta chains were all read from a single sample in a study of beta chain features in type 1 diabetes (dated by TCRdb to between 2018 and 2020). Antigen specificity for these receptors is unknown. Receptor libraries were prepared by the immunoSEQ multiplex PCR assay. All of the isolated RNA was reverse transcribed with the High Capacity cDNA Reverse Transcription Kit, so expressed TCRB transcripts were sequenced. What TCRdb holds here is the immuneACCESS table cut down to in-frame rearrangements. Part of the clones is not present; checked against another copy, under half of the missing clones reflect an unresolved V gene, and the others are unexplained. This sample gives about 27,000 clones in total; 50% to 65% of them show up just once. The ten top clones hold around 1.6% of the sample. Paper-wide results and their limitations: A moderate but significant shortening of TCRB CDR3 length was observed in type 1 diabetes patients in all four CD4+ subsets.

Sequencing was performed on Tregs from blood. In the paper's terms, the cell subset or site label means: regulatory CD4+ T cells. The receptors were gathered from a woman younger than 35 with type 1 diabetes.

The chain is built from TRBV27 and TRBJ1-1; 7 nucleotides match TRBD1. CDR3 length: 13 residues. CDR1 and CDR2 from the germline V gene are MNHEY and SMNVEV (reference sequence). Losses at the gene ends were 5 bases for V and 6 bases for J; bases not matched to a gene: 6. This chain's CDR3 is CASSRDRVAEAFF. CDR3 in DNA: TGTGCCAGCAGTAGAGACAGGGTCGCTGAAGCTTTCTTT.

This clone was seen a few times. Other DNA sequences within the sample encode an identical CDR3. V is TRBV18 and J is TRBJ2-3; 9 bases are a match to TRBD2. Germline V gene data show CDR1 as KGHSH and CDR2 as LQKENI. The CDR3 extends over 17 amino acids. With 0 bases clipped from V and 5 bases from J, the junction kept 9 bases outside the gene matches. This chain's CDR3 is CASSPPGTSPGGDTQYF. The CDR3 region has the DNA TGTGCCAGCTCACCACCAGGGACTAGCCCCGGGGGAGATACGCAGTATTTT. Full variable domain (rest looked up from reference TRBV18 and TRBJ2-3): NAGVMQNPRHLVRRRGQEARLRCSPMKGHSHVYWYRQLPEEGLKFMVYLQKENIIDESGMPKERFSAEFPKEGPSILRIQQVVRGDSAAYFCASSPPGTSPGGDTQYFGPGTRLTVL.

The V call is TRBV29-1, the J call TRBJ2-1, with 9 bases matching TRBD1. The CDR3 runs 16 residues. Germline assignment: CDR1 SQVTM and CDR2 ANQGSEA. The V and J ends lost 3 bases and 0 bases, in that order; junction bases with no gene match: 6. The CDR3 DNA reads TGCAGCGTTGAGCCGGGACAGGGCGACTCCTACAATGAGCAGTTCTTC. It yields the protein CSVEPGQGDSYNEQFF.

The rearrangement joins TRBV9 to TRBJ1-2; 10 nucleotides align to TRBD1. V dropped 0 bases and J dropped 4; count of bases not matched to a gene: 0. CDR1 SGDLS and CDR2 YYNGEE come from the germline V gene. The CDR3 is 14 amino acids. CDR3 nucleotide sequence: TGTGCCAGCAGCGTAGGGACAGGGGGCTATGGCTACACCTTC. It translates to CASSVGTGGYGYTF.

V and J are TRBV7-2 and TRBJ2-1; TRBD2 matches 11 bases. Germline CDR1 SGHTA, CDR2 FQGNSA. J lost 4 bases, V lost 1 base, and 3 bases had no gene match. This CDR3 spans 16 amino acids. The DNA of the CDR3 is TGTGCCAGCAGCTTAGTCGGGACTAGCGGTTACAATGAGCAGTTCTTC. This encodes CASSLVGTSGYNEQFF.